A selection of T cell receptor beta chains follows, all from one sample in a study of blood T cell repertoires in COVID-19. Clones were read by immunoSEQ multiplex PCR, and TCRdb kept only the in-frame ones, dropping some. The repertoire holds over 200,000 clones, with approximately 90% as singletons. The sequencing input was peripheral blood. The receptors shown here come from a woman aged 40 to 50 with acute or convalescent COVID-19. Both conserved end residues are part of each CDR3. The D gene is left open where the match is weak. Size is stated for part of the rows, as once, few or many counts, or as a class when the clone is expanded.

d_call: TRBD1
v_call: TRBV7-2
j_call: TRBJ1-1
clone_size: once
cdr3_nt: TGTGCCAGCAGCTTAGTCGGGACAGGGTTTGAAGCTTTCTTT
cdr3_aa: CASSLVGTGFEAFF

d_call: NA
v_call: TRBV5-4
j_call: TRBJ1-4
clone_size: NA
cdr3_nt: TGTGCCAGCAGCTTGGCCCGGGCAACTAATGAAAAACTGTTTTTT
cdr3_aa: CASSLARATNEKLFF

d_call: NA
v_call: TRBV6-5
j_call: TRBJ1-5
clone_size: NA
cdr3_nt: TGTGCCAGCAGTTACAGTGGGGGGGCGGGTCAGCCCCAGCATTTT
cdr3_aa: CASSYSGGAGQPQHF

d_call: NA
v_call: TRBV18
j_call: TRBJ1-1
clone_size: NA
cdr3_nt: TGTGCCAGCTCACCACCGGCAGGGATGAACACTGAAGCTTTCTTT
cdr3_aa: CASSPPAGMNTEAFF

d_call: NA
v_call: TRBV12-5
j_call: TRBJ1-3
clone_size: NA
cdr3_nt: TGTGCTAGTGGTTTGTTATTTCCTGGAAACACCATATATTTT
cdr3_aa: CASGLLFPGNTIYF

d_call: NA
v_call: TRBV6-4
j_call: TRBJ2-3
clone_size: NA
cdr3_nt: TGTGCCAGCGGGCGGGGCACAGATACGCAGTATTTT
cdr3_aa: CASGRGTDTQYF

d_call: TRBD1
v_call: TRBV19
j_call: TRBJ1-2
clone_size: NA
cdr3_nt: TGTGCCAGTAGGCGTTTATCGGGACAGATCTATGGCTACACCTTC
cdr3_aa: CASRRLSGQIYGYTF

d_call: TRBD1
v_call: TRBV18
j_call: TRBJ1-2
clone_size: NA
cdr3_nt: TGTGCCAGCTCCCTCGACCGTACAGGGGGCTACTATGGCTACACCTTC
cdr3_aa: CASSLDRTGGYYGYTF

d_call: NA
v_call: TRBV4-2
j_call: TRBJ2-3
clone_size: once
cdr3_nt: TGTGCCAGCAGCCAGGCCTTGCTTGCAGATACGCAGTATTTT
cdr3_aa: CASSQALLADTQYF

d_call: TRBD1
v_call: TRBV29-1
j_call: TRBJ2-3
clone_size: NA
cdr3_nt: TGCAGCGTGTCTGACAGGGTGGAACTAGGACGATTT
cdr3_aa: CSVSDRVELGRF

d_call: NA
v_call: TRBV2
j_call: TRBJ1-4
clone_size: NA
cdr3_nt: TGTGCCAGCAGCTTTTGGAGGGGACCTAATGAAAAACTGTTTTTT
cdr3_aa: CASSFWRGPNEKLFF